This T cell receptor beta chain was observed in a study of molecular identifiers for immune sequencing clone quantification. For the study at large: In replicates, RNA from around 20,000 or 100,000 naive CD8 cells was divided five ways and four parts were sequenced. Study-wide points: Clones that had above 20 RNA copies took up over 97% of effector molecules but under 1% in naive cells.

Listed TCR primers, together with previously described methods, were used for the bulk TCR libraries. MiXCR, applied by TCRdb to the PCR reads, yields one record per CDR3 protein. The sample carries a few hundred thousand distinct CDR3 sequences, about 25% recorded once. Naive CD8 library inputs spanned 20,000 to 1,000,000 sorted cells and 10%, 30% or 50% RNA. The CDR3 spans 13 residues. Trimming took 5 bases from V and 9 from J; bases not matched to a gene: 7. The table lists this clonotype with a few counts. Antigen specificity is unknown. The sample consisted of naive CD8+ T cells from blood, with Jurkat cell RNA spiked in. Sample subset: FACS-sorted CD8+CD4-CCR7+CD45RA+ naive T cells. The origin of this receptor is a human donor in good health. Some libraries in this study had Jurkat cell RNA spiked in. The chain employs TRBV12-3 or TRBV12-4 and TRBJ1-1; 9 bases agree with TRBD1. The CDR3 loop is CASSPDTGGKAFF. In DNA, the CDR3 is TGTGCCAGCAGTCCAGATACAGGGGGCAAAGCTTTCTTT.